Sequencing of this TCR beta chain was carried out in a study of human T cells and chemical hapten exposure. Germline V gives CDR1 LGHNA, CDR2 YNFKEQ. Trimming left V 0 bases short and J 5 bases short, with 15 bases between. CDR3 size: 16 residues. As for time point: patch test 3, about 24 weeks after DPC sensitization. Treatment: therapeutic diphenylcyclopropenone sensitization with weekly scalp DPC. One entry per CDR3 protein, called by TCRdb with MiXCR from the RACE reads. The table has fewer than 55,000 distinct CDR3 sequences, approximately 9.9% seen once. The chain is built from TRBV4-2 and TRBJ2-3, with a possible D match to TRBD2 (5 bases). This sequence originates from a woman in her thirties or forties with alopecia areata. Some clones in this sample may be carry-over from other donors' samples. The sample in question was whole blood, obtained in connection with sensitization to the hapten diphenylcyclopropenone (DPC). The CDR3 here is CASSQDRGNSQDTQYF. CDR3 in DNA: TGTGCCAGCAGCCAAGATCGGGGTAATTCACAAGATACGCAGTATTTT.